The 21 T cell receptor beta chains in this list originate from one sample, sequenced in a study of T-cell memory formation after mild COVID-19. TCRdb reprocessed the 5' RACE reads with MiXCR, giving one entry per CDR3 protein. The repertoire consists of hundreds of thousands of distinct CDR3 sequences, with less than 20% occurring once and the leading ten covering 2% to 2.5%. The sequencing sample was made of PBMCs or a T cell subset sorted from them (not recorded which). These TCRs come from an adult woman who had mild COVID-19 (a few samples of this study predate the infection). Cell type and time point are not known.

The gene calls are TRBV15 and TRBJ1-2, with 9 bases aligning to TRBD1. In germline, CDR1 is LNHNV, CDR2 YYDKDF (reference sequence). Trimming at V came to 1 base and at J to 5 bases, leaving 5 bases not matched to a gene. This CDR3 has 15 residues. CDR3 protein: CATSRGDRVDYGYTF. CDR3 bases: TGTGCCACCAGCAGAGGGGACAGGGTCGATTATGGCTACACCTTC.

J is TRBJ2-2 and V is TRBV12-3 or TRBV12-4; either TRBD1 or TRBD2 may fit D (5 bases each). CDR3 length equals 16 residues. The V end was cut by 2 bases, the J end by 6 bases, with 16 bases between. DNA for the CDR3: TGTGCCAGCAGTTTAAAAGGGACCCGGATCTCCGGGGAGCTGTTTTTT. Its protein product is CASSLKGTRISGELFF.

This clonotype was picked up a small number of times. The chain couples TRBV7-3 to TRBJ2-1, with TRBD2 matching over 8 bases. V lost 5 bases, J lost 6 bases, and 9 bases stayed unmatched. The CDR3 covers 15 residues. The germline V gene has CDR1 SGHTA and CDR2 FQGTGA. In nucleotides, the CDR3 is TGTGCCAGCAGCCATGGGACTAGAGGACCCAATGAGCAGTTCTTC. Translating gives CASSHGTRGPNEQFF.

This chain joins TRBV7-3 and TRBJ1-1, with D maybe TRBD1 (5 bases). Germline-derived CDR1 and CDR2 are SGHTA and FQGTGA. The CDR3 totals 15 residues. Trimming took off 6 bases at V and 0 bases at J, with 14 bases between the two ends. This CDR3 is CASRVPRVLNTEAFF. The CDR3 DNA sequence: TGTGCCAGCAGAGTCCCCAGGGTGTTGAACACTGAAGCTTTCTTT. Full variable domain (rest looked up from reference TRBV7-3 and TRBJ1-1): GAGVSQTPSNKVTEKGKYVELRCDPISGHTALYWYRQSLGQGPEFLIYFQGTGAADDSGLPNDRFFAVRPEGSVSTLKIQRTERGDSAVYLCASRVPRVLNTEAFFGQGTRLTVV.

This clonotype occurred many times. The chain links TRBV4-3 to TRBJ2-5, with 10 bases fitting TRBD2. Trimming took 1 base from V and 9 from J; bases not matched to a gene: 11. CDR1 and CDR2 from the germline V gene are LGHNA and YSLEER. This CDR3 spans 16 amino acids. The CDR3 coding sequence is TGCGCCAGCAGCCAAGTTTCCTCGCCAGCGGGAGGGCCCCAGTACTTC. Translation gives CASSQVSSPAGGPQYF.

This clonotype has a handful of counts. The rearrangement uses TRBV12-3 or TRBV12-4 and TRBJ2-3, with D possibly TRBD2 on 5 matching bases. Deletions cut 3 bases from V and 4 bases from J, with 11 bases between. The CDR3 consists of 14 residues. The chain's CDR3 is CASSLDGRADTQYF. CDR3 bases: TGTGCCAGCAGTTTGGACGGGCGGGCAGATACGCAGTATTTT.

This sequence joins TRBV12-3 or TRBV12-4 and TRBJ1-1; no clear D gene. This CDR3 region has 14 residues. V lost 4 bases, J lost 4 bases, and 13 bases lay in between. The DNA for the CDR3 is TGTGCCAGCAGTTACCTTGCAGAGGGCACTGAAGCTTTCTTT. Amino acids: CASSYLAEGTEAFF.

This clonotype was recorded a few times. CDR3 residues: CASSDRSVGNTIYF. The CDR3 DNA reads TGTGCCAGCAGCGACAGATCGGTGGGAAACACCATATATTTT. This sequence joins TRBV9 and TRBJ1-3; D remains ambiguous. CDR1 and CDR2 (germline): SGDLS, YYNGEE. With 3 bases removed from V and 4 bases from J, the gap between germline ends came to 11 bases. This CDR3 has 14 amino acids.

The chain carries TRBV19 and TRBJ1-4; D may be TRBD1 (5 bases). V shed 6 bases and J shed 8 bases, with 16 bases lying between them. The CDR3 is 14 amino acids. Germline V gene lookup returns CDR1 LNHDA and CDR2 SQIVND (reference sequence). Here the CDR3 DNA reads TGTGCCAGTAGCACCACGGGACTACTAGAAAAACTGTTTTTT. Amino acids: CASSTTGLLEKLFF. Combining the CDR3 with reference TRBV19 and TRBJ1-4 gives the whole variable domain DGGITQSPKYLFRKEGQNVTLSCEQNLNHDAMYWYRQDPGQGLRLIYYSQIVNDFQKGDIAEGYSVSREKKESFPLTVTSAQKNPTAFYLCASSTTGLLEKLFFGSGTQLSVL.

This clonotype was counted a few times. The chain combines TRBV20-1 with TRBJ2-5, with D uncertain. Germline assignment: CDR1 DFQATT and CDR2 SNEGSKA (reference sequence). CDR3 length equals 13 residues. Trimming cost V 3 bases and J 5 bases, with 13 bases left between them. The CDR3 protein is CSASGLERETQYF. CDR3 DNA: TGCAGTGCTAGCGGCCTAGAGAGGGAGACCCAGTACTTC.

This clonotype was seen more than once but under ten times. V gene TRBV18 combines with J gene TRBJ2-5; 8 nucleotides agree with TRBD1. The CDR3 length is 16 residues. CDR1 KGHSH and CDR2 LQKENI come from the germline V gene. V was clipped by 0 bases and J by 4 bases; unmatched bases: 7. CDR3 coding DNA: TGTGCCAGCTCACCACCGACAGGGGCCGAAACAGAGACCCAGTACTTC. Its translation is CASSPPTGAETETQYF. The variable domain in full, with the rest retrieved from reference TRBV18 and TRBJ2-5, is NAGVMQNPRHLVRRRGQEARLRCSPMKGHSHVYWYRQLPEEGLKFMVYLQKENIIDESGMPKERFSAEFPKEGPSILRIQQVVRGDSAAYFCASSPPTGAETETQYFGPGTRLLVL.

The V gene is TRBV5-1, the J gene TRBJ2-1; TRBD2 might be the D (6 bases). Trimming removed 0 bases from V and 3 bases from J, with 13 bases in between. Germline values: CDR1 SGHRS, CDR2 YFSETQ. The CDR3 totals 16 residues. The CDR3 is CASSLEVGRGYNEQFF. CDR3 DNA sequence: TGCGCCAGCAGCTTGGAGGTGGGGCGGGGCTACAATGAGCAGTTCTTC. The full variable domain, its missing parts supplied by reference TRBV5-1 and TRBJ2-1, is KAGVTQTPRYLIKTRGQQVTLSCSPISGHRSVSWYQQTPGQGLQFLFEYFSETQRNKGNFPGRFSGRQFSNSRSEMNVSTLELGDSALYLCASSLEVGRGYNEQFFGPGTRLTVL.

At least ten counts were recorded for this clonotype. This chain uses TRBV12-3 or TRBV12-4 with TRBJ2-3, with a weak D call TRBD2 (7 bases). The CDR3 is made up of 17 amino acids. Trimming pared 4 bases from V and 5 bases from J, leaving 22 bases between. In DNA form, the CDR3 reads TGTGCCAGCAGTTCATCGGGGGGAACTGGAGGGGGAGATACGCAGTATTTT. It codes for CASSSSGGTGGGDTQYF.

This clonotype was detected only a few times. This sequence joins TRBV6-1 and TRBJ1-5; 9 positions match TRBD1. Germline-derived CDR1 and CDR2 are MNHNS and SASEGT. The V gene end was trimmed by 6 bases and the J gene end by 4 bases; junction bases not matched to a gene: 7. This CDR3 is built from 15 residues. The CDR3 DNA reads as TGTGCCAGCAGGTGGGGACAGGGTGTAAATCAGCCCCAGCATTTT. Translation: CASRWGQGVNQPQHF.

This clonotype was seen a few times. This chain links TRBV12-3 or TRBV12-4 with TRBJ1-1; D call uncertain. V was trimmed by 3 bases and J by 1 base, leaving 9 bases between them. The length of the CDR3 is 14 residues. The CDR3 sequence: CASSFRHQNTEAFF. CDR3 DNA sequence: TGTGCCAGCAGTTTCCGACATCAGAACACTGAAGCTTTCTTT.

The rearrangement joins TRBV4-2 to TRBJ2-5; D may be TRBD1 (7 bases). Trimming left V 4 bases short and J 5 bases short, with 14 bases between. CDR1 is LGHNA, CDR2 YNFKEQ, per germline. CDR3 length: 14 amino acids. In nucleotides, the CDR3 is TGTGCCAGCAGCCGCGGAGGGGGCGTGGAGACCCAGTACTTC. It codes for CASSRGGGVETQYF.

This chain uses TRBV24-1 with TRBJ2-3; TRBD1 matches at 8 bases. The CDR3 length is 15 residues. Trimming removed 2 bases from V and 3 bases from J; junction bases left unmatched: 3. The germline V gene encodes CDR1 KGHDR and CDR2 SFDVKD. The CDR3: CATSDSRTGTDTQYF. In DNA, the CDR3 is TGTGCCACCAGTGATTCTCGGACAGGGACAGATACGCAGTATTTT.

The genes are TRBV7-9 and TRBJ1-6; 9 bases match TRBD1. This CDR3 has 15 amino acids. The germline CDR1 and CDR2 sequences are SEHNR and FQNEAQ (reference sequence). The V segment lost 8 bases and the J segment 10 bases; nucleotides outside the gene matches: 12. CDR3 nucleotides: TGTGCCAGCGGCCGGGACAGGGCTCTAGGGTCACCCCTCCACTTT. Its translation: CASGRDRALGSPLHF.

This chain uses TRBV12-3 or TRBV12-4 with TRBJ1-2; unclear D gene. V was trimmed by 4 bases and J by 2 bases, leaving 5 bases between them. This CDR3 is 12 amino acids long. In DNA form, the CDR3 reads TGTGCCAGCAGTTCAGACAACTATGGCTACACCTTC. Its protein is CASSSDNYGYTF.

The chain uses TRBV6-5 and TRBJ2-1; 7 positions agree with TRBD2. The CDR3 covers 17 residues. The V gene end was trimmed by 5 bases and the J gene end by 7 bases; junction bases not matched to a gene: 17. The germline gives CDR1 MNHEY, CDR2 SVGAGI. CDR3 nucleotides: TGTGCCAGCAGTCCTGCGGGGGTGCGGGGTGGACGAAATGAGCAGTTCTTC. This gives the protein CASSPAGVRGGRNEQFF.

The chain combines TRBV18 with TRBJ1-1, with D unresolved. V gave up 3 bases and J gave up 2 bases, with 10 bases separating them. Germline V lookup: CDR1 KGHSH, CDR2 LQKENI. The CDR3 is made up of 14 amino acids. The CDR3 sequence: CASSPAIRNTEAFF. The CDR3 DNA is TGTGCCAGCTCACCTGCCATCCGAAACACTGAAGCTTTCTTT. Full variable domain (remainder filled in from reference TRBV18 and TRBJ1-1): NAGVMQNPRHLVRRRGQEARLRCSPMKGHSHVYWYRQLPEEGLKFMVYLQKENIIDESGMPKERFSAEFPKEGPSILRIQQVVRGDSAAYFCASSPAIRNTEAFFGQGTRLTVV.